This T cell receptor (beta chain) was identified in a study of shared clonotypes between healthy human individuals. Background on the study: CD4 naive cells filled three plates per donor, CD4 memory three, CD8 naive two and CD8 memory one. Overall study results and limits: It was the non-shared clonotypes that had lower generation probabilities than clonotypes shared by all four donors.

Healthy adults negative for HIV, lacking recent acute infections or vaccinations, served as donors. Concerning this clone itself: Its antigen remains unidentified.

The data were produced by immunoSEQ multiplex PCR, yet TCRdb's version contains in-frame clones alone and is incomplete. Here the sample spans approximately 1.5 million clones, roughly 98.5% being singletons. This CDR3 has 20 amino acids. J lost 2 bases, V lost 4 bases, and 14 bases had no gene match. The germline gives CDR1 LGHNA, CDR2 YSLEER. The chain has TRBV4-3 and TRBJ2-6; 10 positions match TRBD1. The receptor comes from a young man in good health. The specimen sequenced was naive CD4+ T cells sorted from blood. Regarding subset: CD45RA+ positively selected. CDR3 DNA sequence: TGCGCCAGCAGCCCCACCCCGAGACAGGGGGCTCCGGCTGGGGCCAACGTCCTGACTTTC. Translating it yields CASSPTPRQGAPAGANVLTF.